This record covers a single T cell receptor beta chain. The data are from a study of T cell changes during pregnancy in multiple sclerosis. V gave up 6 bases and J gave up 8 bases; unmatched junction bases: 8. This CDR3 is 14 amino acids long. Germline V gene data show CDR1 as LNHDA and CDR2 as SQIVND (reference sequence). Sequenced by immunoSEQ multiplex PCR; TCRdb stores in-frame clones only, minus some. The table records about 40,000 clones, more than 80% of them present only once. The V and J genes are TRBV19 and TRBJ2-1, with TRBD2 identical over 9 bases. This TCR derives from a female donor with multiple sclerosis, enrolled in a pregnancy study. The sequencing here drew on CD4+ T cells from peripheral blood mononuclear cells, taken in the third trimester of pregnancy. The CDR3 loop reads CASSPGLATDEQFF. CDR3 nucleotides: TGTGCCAGTAGCCCGGGACTAGCTACGGATGAGCAGTTCTTC.